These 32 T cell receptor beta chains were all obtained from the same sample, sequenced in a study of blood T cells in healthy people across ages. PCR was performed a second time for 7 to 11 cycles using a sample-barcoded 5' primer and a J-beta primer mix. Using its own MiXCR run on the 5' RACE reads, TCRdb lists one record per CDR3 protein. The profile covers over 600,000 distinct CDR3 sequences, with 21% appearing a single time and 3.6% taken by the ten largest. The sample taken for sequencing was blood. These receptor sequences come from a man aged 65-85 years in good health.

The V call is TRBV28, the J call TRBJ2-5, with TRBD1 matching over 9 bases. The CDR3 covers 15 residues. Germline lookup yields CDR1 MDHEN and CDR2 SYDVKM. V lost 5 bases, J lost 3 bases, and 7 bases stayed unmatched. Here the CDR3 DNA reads TGTGCCAGCAGTGCTGCGGGACAGGGCGAAGAGACCCAGTACTTC. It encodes CASSAAGQGEETQYF.

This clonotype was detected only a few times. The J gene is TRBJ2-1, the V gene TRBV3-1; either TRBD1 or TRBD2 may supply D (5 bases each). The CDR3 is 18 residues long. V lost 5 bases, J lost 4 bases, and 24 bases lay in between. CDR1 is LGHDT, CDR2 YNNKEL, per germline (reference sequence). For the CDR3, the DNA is TGTGCCAGCAGCTCCCAACCAGTTGCTAGCAGGGATTACAATGAGCAGTTCTTC. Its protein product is CASSSQPVASRDYNEQFF.

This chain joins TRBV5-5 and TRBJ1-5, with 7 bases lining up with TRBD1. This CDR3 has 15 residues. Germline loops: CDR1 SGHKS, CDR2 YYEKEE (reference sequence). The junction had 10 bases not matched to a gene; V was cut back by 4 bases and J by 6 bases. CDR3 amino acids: CASSQDREGRQPQHF. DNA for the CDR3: TGTGCCAGCAGCCAAGACAGGGAAGGTCGTCAGCCCCAGCATTTT. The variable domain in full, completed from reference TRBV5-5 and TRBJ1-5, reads DAGVTQSPTHLIKTRGQQVTLRCSPISGHKSVSWYQQVLGQGPQFIFQYYEKEERGRGNFPDRFSARQFPNYSSELNVNALLLGDSALYLCASSQDREGRQPQHFGDGTRLSIL.

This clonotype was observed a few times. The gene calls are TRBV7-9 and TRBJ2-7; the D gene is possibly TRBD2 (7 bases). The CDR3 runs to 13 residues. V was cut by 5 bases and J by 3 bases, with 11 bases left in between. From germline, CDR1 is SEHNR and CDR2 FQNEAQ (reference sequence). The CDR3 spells CASSSGTFYEQYF. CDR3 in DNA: TGTGCCAGCAGCAGCGGGACATTCTACGAGCAGTACTTC.

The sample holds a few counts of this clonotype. The CDR3 DNA reads TGTGCTAGTGGTGGCCGACAGGGGGCTATAAACATTCAGTACTTC. Protein product: CASGGRQGAINIQYF. The chain couples TRBV12-5 to TRBJ2-4, with 10 bases that match TRBD1. The CDR3 is 15 residues long. The V segment lost 5 bases and the J segment 6 bases; nucleotides outside the gene matches: 7. CDR1 is LGHNT and CDR2 is FRNRAP in the germline V gene.

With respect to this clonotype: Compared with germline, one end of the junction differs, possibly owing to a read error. CDR3: CASGEANGNIYGYTF. CDR3 bases: TGTGCCAGCGGTGAAGCTAACGGAAACATCTATGGCTACACCTTC. V gene TRBV2 combines with J gene TRBJ1-2; no clear D. The CDR3 is 15 residues long. The V gene's germline CDR1 is SNHLY and CDR2 FYNNEI.

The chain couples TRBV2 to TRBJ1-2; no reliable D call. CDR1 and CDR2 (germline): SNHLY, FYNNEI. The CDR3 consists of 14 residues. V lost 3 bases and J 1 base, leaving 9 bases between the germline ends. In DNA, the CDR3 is TGTGCCAGCAGTGAGTGGGTCGGTAACTATGGCTACACCTTC. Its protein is CASSEWVGNYGYTF.

The CDR3 bases are TGCGCCAGCAGCGCGACCGGGACCATCGGTGGGAATGAGCAGTTCTTC. Translation gives CASSATGTIGGNEQFF. This chain connects TRBV5-1 to TRBJ2-5; D tentatively fits TRBD1 or TRBD2 (5 bases each). The J call may be incorrect, as the DNA end agrees better with TRBJ2-1. CDR1 and CDR2 (germline): SGHRS, YFSETQ. The CDR3 sequence is 16 residues long.

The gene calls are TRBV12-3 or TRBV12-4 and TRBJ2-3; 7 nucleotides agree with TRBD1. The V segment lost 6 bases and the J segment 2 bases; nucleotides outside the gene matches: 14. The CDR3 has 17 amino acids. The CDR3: CASSSPDRVPVTDTQYF. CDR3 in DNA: TGTGCCAGCAGCTCTCCAGACAGGGTCCCCGTCACAGATACGCAGTATTTT.

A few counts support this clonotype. This CDR3 is CASTSGTGFYEQYF. DNA for the CDR3: TGTGCCAGCACCTCCGGGACAGGATTCTACGAGCAGTACTTC. This rearrangement joins TRBV6-5 to TRBJ2-5; 8 bases map to TRBD1. The end of the DNA fits TRBJ2-7 better, so the J call may be wrong. The CDR3 is made up of 14 amino acids. Germline V gives CDR1 MNHEY, CDR2 SVGAGI.

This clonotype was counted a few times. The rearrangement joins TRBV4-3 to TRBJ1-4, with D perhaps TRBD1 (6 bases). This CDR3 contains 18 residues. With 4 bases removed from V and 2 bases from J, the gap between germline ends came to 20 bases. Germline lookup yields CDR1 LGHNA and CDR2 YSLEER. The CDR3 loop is CASSLEPGGRRTNEKLFF. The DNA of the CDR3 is TGCGCCAGCAGCCTCGAGCCCGGGGGCCGACGGACTAATGAAAAACTGTTTTTT.

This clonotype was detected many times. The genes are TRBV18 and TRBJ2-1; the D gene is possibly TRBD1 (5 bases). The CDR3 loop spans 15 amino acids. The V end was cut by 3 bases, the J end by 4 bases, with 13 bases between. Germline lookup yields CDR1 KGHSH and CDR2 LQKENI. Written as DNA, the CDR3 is TGTGCCAGCTCACCGGGGCAGGCACAATACAATGAGCAGTTCTTC. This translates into CASSPGQAQYNEQFF.

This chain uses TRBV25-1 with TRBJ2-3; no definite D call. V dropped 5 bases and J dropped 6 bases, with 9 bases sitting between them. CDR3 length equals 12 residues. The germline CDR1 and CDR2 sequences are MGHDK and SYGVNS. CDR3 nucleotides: TGTGCCAGCAGTTCGGCGAAGGATACGCAGTATTTT. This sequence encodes CASSSAKDTQYF.

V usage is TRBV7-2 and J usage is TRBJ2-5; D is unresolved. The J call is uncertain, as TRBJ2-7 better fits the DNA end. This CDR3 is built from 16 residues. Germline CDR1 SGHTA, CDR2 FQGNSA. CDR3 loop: CASSLSILTTSYEQYF. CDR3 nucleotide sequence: TGTGCCAGCAGCTTATCGATCCTCACTACCTCCTACGAGCAGTACTTC.

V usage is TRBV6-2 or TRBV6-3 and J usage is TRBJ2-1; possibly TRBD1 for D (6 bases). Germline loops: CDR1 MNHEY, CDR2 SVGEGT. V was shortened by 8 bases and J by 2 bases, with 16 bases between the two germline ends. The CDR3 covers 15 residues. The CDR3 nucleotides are TGTGCCAGCGGCCCAGCGACAGGCCCCTACAATGAGCAGTTCTTC. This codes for CASGPATGPYNEQFF.

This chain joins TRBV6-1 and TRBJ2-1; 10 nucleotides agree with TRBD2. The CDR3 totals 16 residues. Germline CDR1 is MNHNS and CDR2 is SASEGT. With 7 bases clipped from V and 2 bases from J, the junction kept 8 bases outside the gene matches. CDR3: CASTLAGGLPYNEQFF. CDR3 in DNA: TGTGCCAGCACATTAGCGGGAGGCCTTCCCTACAATGAGCAGTTCTTC.

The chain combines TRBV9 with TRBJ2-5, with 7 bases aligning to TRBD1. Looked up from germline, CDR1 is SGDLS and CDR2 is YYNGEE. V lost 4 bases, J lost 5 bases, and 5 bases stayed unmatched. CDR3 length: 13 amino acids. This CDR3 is CASSRTGMETQYF. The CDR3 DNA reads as TGTGCCAGCAGCCGGACAGGAATGGAGACCCAGTACTTC.

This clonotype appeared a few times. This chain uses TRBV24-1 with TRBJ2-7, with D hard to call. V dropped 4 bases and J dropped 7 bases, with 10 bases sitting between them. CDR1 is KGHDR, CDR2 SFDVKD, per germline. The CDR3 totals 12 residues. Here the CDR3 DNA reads TGTGCCACCAGTGACCCCGTCGGGGAGCAGTACTTC. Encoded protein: CATSDPVGEQYF.

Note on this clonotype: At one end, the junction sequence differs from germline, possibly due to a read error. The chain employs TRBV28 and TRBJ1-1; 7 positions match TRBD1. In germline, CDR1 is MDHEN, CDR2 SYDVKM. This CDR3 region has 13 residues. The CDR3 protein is CASSLEGAGEACF. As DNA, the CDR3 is TGTGCCAGCAGTTTAGAGGGGGCCGGTGAAGCTTGCTTT.

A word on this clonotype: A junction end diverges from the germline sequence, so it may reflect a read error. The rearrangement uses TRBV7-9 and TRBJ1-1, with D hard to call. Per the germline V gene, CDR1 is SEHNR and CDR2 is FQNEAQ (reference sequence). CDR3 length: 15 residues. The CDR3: CASSLDSTMNTEGFF. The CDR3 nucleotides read TGTGCCAGCAGCTTAGACAGTACCATGAACACTGAAGGTTTCTTT.

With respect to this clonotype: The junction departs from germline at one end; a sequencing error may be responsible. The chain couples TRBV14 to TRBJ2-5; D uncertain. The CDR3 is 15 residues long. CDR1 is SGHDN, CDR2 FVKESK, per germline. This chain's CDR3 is CVSSQGQSPVETQYF. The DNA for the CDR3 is TGTGTCAGCAGCCAAGGCCAATCTCCTGTTGAGACCCAGTACTTC.

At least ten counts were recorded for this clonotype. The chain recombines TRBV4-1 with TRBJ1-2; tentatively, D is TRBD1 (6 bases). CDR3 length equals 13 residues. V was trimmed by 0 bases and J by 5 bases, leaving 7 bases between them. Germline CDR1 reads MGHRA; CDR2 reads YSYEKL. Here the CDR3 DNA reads TGCGCCAGCAGCCAAGAAGGGGGGTATGGCTACACCTTC. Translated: CASSQEGGYGYTF.

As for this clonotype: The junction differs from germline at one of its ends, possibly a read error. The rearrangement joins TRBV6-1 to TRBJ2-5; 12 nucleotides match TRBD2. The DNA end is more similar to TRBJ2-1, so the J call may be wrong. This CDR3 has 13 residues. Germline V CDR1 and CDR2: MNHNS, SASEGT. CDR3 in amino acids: CVSMGLAGPLQFF. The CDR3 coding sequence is TGTGTCAGCATGGGACTAGCGGGCCCGTTGCAGTTCTTC.

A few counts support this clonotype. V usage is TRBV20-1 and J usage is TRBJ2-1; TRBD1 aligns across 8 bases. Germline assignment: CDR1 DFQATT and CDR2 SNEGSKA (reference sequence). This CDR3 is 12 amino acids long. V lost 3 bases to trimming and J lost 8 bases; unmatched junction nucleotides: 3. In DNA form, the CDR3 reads TGCAGTGCTAGGGACAGGGTACATGAGCAGTTCTTC. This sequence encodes CSARDRVHEQFF.

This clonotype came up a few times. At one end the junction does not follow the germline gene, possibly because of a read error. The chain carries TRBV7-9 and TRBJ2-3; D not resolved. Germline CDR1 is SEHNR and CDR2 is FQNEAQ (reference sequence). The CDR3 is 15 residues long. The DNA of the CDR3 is TGTGCCCGCAGCTCCCGGTTGGACGATACAGATACGCAGTATTTT. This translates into CARSSRLDDTDTQYF.

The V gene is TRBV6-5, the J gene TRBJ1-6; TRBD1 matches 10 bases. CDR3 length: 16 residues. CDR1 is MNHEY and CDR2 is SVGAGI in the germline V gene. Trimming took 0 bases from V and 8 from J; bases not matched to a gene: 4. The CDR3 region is CASSYSRQGADSPLHF. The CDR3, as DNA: TGTGCCAGCAGTTACTCAAGACAGGGGGCGGATTCACCCCTCCACTTT.

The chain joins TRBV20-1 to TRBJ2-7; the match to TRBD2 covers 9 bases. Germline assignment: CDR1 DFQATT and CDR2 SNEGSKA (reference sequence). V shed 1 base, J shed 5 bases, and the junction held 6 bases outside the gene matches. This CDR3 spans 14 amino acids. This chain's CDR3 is CSARATREGNEQYF. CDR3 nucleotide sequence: TGCAGTGCTAGAGCCACGCGGGAGGGGAACGAGCAGTACTTC.

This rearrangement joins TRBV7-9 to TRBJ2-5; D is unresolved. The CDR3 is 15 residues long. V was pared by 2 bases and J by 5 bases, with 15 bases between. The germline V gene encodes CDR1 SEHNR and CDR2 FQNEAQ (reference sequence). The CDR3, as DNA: TGTGCCAGCAGCTTATGGCAGCAGTTCCGGGAGACCCAGTACTTC. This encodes CASSLWQQFRETQYF.

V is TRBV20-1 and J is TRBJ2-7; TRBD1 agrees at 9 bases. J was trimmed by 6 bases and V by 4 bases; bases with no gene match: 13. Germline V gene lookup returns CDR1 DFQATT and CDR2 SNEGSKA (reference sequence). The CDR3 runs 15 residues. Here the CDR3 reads CSAIYSGTGKGEQYF. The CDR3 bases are TGCAGTGCTATCTATTCGGGGACAGGGAAGGGCGAGCAGTACTTC.

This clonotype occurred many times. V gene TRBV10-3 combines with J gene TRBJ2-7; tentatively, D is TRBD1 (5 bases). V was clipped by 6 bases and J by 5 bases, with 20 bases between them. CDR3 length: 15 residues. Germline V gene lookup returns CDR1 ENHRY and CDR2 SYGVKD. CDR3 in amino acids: CAIRGQGEFFDEQYF. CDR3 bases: TGTGCCATCAGAGGTCAGGGCGAATTTTTTGACGAGCAGTACTTC.

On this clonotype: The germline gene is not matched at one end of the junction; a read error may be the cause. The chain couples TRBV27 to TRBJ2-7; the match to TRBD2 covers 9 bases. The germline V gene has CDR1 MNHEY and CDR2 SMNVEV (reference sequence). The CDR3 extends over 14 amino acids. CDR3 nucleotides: TGTGCCAGCAGTTTGCGGGAGGGCCCCTACGGGCAGTACTTC. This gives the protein CASSLREGPYGQYF.

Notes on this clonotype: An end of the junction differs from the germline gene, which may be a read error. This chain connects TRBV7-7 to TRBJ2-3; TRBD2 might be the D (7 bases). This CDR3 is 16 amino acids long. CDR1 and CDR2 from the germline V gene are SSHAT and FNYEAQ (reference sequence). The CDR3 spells CASSPNPGGVTDTQYF. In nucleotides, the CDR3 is TGTGCTAGCAGCCCAAATCCGGGGGGCGTCACAGATACGCAGTATTTT. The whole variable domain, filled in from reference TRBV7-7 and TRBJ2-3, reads GAGVSQSPRYKVTKRGQDVTLRCDPISSHATLYWYQQALGQGPEFLTYFNYEAQPDKSGLPSDRFSAERPEGSISTLTIQRTEQRDSAMYRCASSPNPGGVTDTQYFGPGTRLTVL.